Listed here are 4 T cell receptor beta chains from one sample, sequenced in a study of breast tumors, draining lymph nodes, adjacent tissues. TCRdb processed the multiplex PCR reads anew with MiXCR; each CDR3 protein has one entry. The sample records roughly 110,000 distinct CDR3 sequences, roughly 29% being singletons. The lymph nodes were axillary draining lymph nodes from breast cancer patients. Sequencing was performed on axillary lymph node tissue. Receptors were obtained from a female donor with breast cancer. Some clones in this sample may be carry-over from other donors' samples.

The chain links TRBV27 to TRBJ2-1; 10 positions agree with TRBD2. The CDR3 length is 16 residues. Per germline, CDR1 MNHEY and CDR2 SMNVEV (reference sequence). With V trimmed by 6 bases and J by 3 bases, 8 bases remained unmatched. CDR3 nucleotide sequence: TGTGCCAGCAGCCGTTCCGGGACTAGCGTCTACAATGAGCAGTTCTTC. Encoded protein: CASSRSGTSVYNEQFF.

V is TRBV15 and J is TRBJ2-1; 14 nucleotides agree with TRBD2. V lost 1 base and J lost 6; bases outside the gene matches: 5. The CDR3 sequence is 17 residues long. Germline V gives CDR1 LNHNV, CDR2 YYDKDF (reference sequence). Here the CDR3 reads CATSRGRTSGRLNEQFF. DNA for the CDR3: TGTGCCACCAGCAGAGGCCGGACTAGCGGGAGGCTCAATGAGCAGTTCTTC. The full variable domain, its missing parts supplied by reference TRBV15 and TRBJ2-1, is DAMVIQNPRYQVTQFGKPVTLSCSQTLNHNVMYWYQQKSSQAPKLLFHYYDKDFNNEADTPDNFQSRRPNTSFCFLDIRSPGLGDTAMYLCATSRGRTSGRLNEQFFGPGTRLTVL.

This clonotype was detected ten times or more. The chain links TRBV7-2 to TRBJ2-3, with 8 bases lining up with TRBD2. With 7 bases clipped from V and 3 bases from J, the junction kept 9 bases outside the gene matches. Germline loops: CDR1 SGHTA, CDR2 FQGNSA. This CDR3 region has 15 residues. The CDR3, as DNA: TGTGCCAGCACGAGTCGACGGGGGGGGACAGATACGCAGTATTTT. This encodes CASTSRRGGTDTQYF. Together with reference TRBV7-2 and TRBJ2-3, the CDR3 gives the full variable domain: GAGVSQSPSNKVTEKGKDVELRCDPISGHTALYWYRQSLGQGLEFLIYFQGNSAPDKSGLPSDRFSAERTGGSVSTLTIQRTQQEDSAVYLCASTSRRGGTDTQYFGPGTRLTVL.

In this sample, this clonotype turned up many times. Being one base from a much bigger clone, this may be a read error. The rearrangement joins TRBV5-4 to TRBJ2-7; D might be TRBD1 (6 bases). Germline CDR1 is SGHNT and CDR2 is YYREEE (reference sequence). The V end was cut by 4 bases, the J end by 0 bases, with 11 bases between. The CDR3 is 14 residues long. The CDR3, as DNA: TGTGCCAGCAGCCTCGACAGGCCCTCCTACGAGCAGTACTTC. Translating gives CASSLDRPSYEQYF.